The clone carrying this T cell receptor (beta chain) was observed once. Germline DNA was also extracted, and blood RNA was taken from unsorted whole blood. These patients lived with chronic HBV infection and had never been treated. The collection of about 4 milliliters of peripheral blood preceded surgery. This record belongs to a study of tumor-infiltrating lymphocytes in primary liver carcinoma. Overall study context: Staging of the tumors gave T1-T3 N0M0, with widths of about 4.2 to 10 cm.

The CDR3 is made up of 15 amino acids. Germline V gene data show CDR1 as LNHDA and CDR2 as SQIVND (reference sequence). V lost 4 bases and J lost 0; bases outside the gene matches: 3. Priming with a constant-region primer yielded TCR beta cDNA from about 540 ng total RNA. It was through three nested multiplex PCR rounds of slightly modified ARM-PCR that TCR beta libraries arose. Rounds one and two of PCR, each of around 11 cycles, were primed with TRBV1-TRBV30 forward primers and a C-beta reverse primer. TCRdb called the multiplex PCR reads again in MiXCR, with one record for every CDR3 protein. The sample includes 250,000 to 400,000 distinct CDR3 sequences, roughly 60% of them seen just once.

The origin of this receptor is a man between 40 and 49 years old with primary liver carcinoma and hepatitis B virus infection. The V call is TRBV19, the J call TRBJ2-1, with 7 positions matching TRBD2. Sequences were obtained from peripheral blood. The CDR3 loop reads CASSKPSGSYNEQFF. The CDR3 bases are TGTGCCAGTAGTAAACCTAGCGGCTCCTACAATGAGCAGTTCTTC. Filled out from reference TRBV19 and TRBJ2-1, the complete variable domain reads DGGITQSPKYLFRKEGQNVTLSCEQNLNHDAMYWYRQDPGQGLRLIYYSQIVNDFQKGDIAEGYSVSREKKESFPLTVTSAQKNPTAFYLCASSKPSGSYNEQFFGPGTRLTVL.